What follows are 29 T cell receptor beta chains derived from one specimen sequenced in a study of blood T cell repertoires in COVID-19. TCRdb's table, derived via immunoSEQ multiplex PCR, lists solely in-frame clones and lacks some. The repertoire consists of 60,000 or so clones, with around 87% occurring once and the leading ten covering 6.6%. The specimen sequenced was peripheral blood. The receptors shown here come from a man aged 55 to 70 with acute or convalescent COVID-19.

V usage is TRBV27 and J usage is TRBJ2-5; 15 bases are shared with TRBD2. This CDR3 is built from 18 residues. Germline CDR1 and CDR2: MNHEY and SMNVEV (reference sequence). J lost 6 bases, V lost 2 bases, and 10 bases had no gene match. This CDR3 reads CASSLVGTSGGRGKTQYF. DNA for the CDR3: TGTGCCAGCAGTTTAGTGGGGACTAGCGGGGGGAGAGGGAAGACCCAGTACTTC.

The V call is TRBV30, the J call TRBJ2-2; D ambiguous. Germline assignment: CDR1 GTSNPN and CDR2 SVGIG (reference sequence). The CDR3 is made up of 14 amino acids. V shed 0 bases and J shed 3 bases, with 8 bases lying between them. CDR3 nucleotides: TGTGCCTGGAGTGTACGTCAGTACACCGGGGAGCTGTTTTTT. Translating gives CAWSVRQYTGELFF.

V gene TRBV27 combines with J gene TRBJ1-2, with 7 nucleotides matching TRBD1. The V gene's germline CDR1 is MNHEY and CDR2 SMNVEV (reference sequence). This CDR3 comprises 16 residues. The V segment lost 6 bases and the J segment 1 base; nucleotides outside the gene matches: 11. CDR3 in DNA: TGTGCCAGCAGCGCCGCCCGGACAGGCGATAACTATGGCTACACCTTC. Its protein is CASSAARTGDNYGYTF.

J is TRBJ2-1 and V is TRBV6-2 or TRBV6-3, with 12 nucleotides matching TRBD2. Germline CDR1 reads MNHEY; CDR2 reads SVGEGT. This CDR3 has 16 residues. The trim removed 0 bases at V and 5 bases at J, leaving 2 bases unmatched. The CDR3 loop reads CASSYSPSGGDNEQFF. The DNA for the CDR3 is TGTGCCAGCAGTTACTCTCCTAGCGGGGGGGACAATGAGCAGTTCTTC.

This clone was detected a few times. V usage is TRBV30 and J usage is TRBJ1-5; D is unclear. Germline CDR1 reads GTSNPN; CDR2 reads SVGIG (reference sequence). V lost 2 bases and J lost 4, with 9 bases in between. This CDR3 spans 13 amino acids. CDR3 amino acids: CAWSLSYNQPQHF. Written as DNA, the CDR3 is TGTGCCTGGAGTCTGAGCTATAATCAGCCCCAGCATTTT.

The chain links TRBV5-1 to TRBJ2-5; D is possibly TRBD2 (5 bases). The CDR3 runs 13 residues. CDR1 SGHRS and CDR2 YFSETQ come from the germline V gene. With 4 bases removed from V and 6 bases from J, the gap between germline ends came to 13 bases. CDR3 in amino acids: CASSPEAAKTQYF. In nucleotides, the CDR3 is TGCGCCAGCAGCCCGGAGGCAGCCAAGACCCAGTACTTC.

This chain connects TRBV7-3 to TRBJ2-3; the match to TRBD2 covers 8 bases. This CDR3 comprises 15 residues. V was pared by 5 bases and J by 3 bases, with 7 bases of the junction left unmatched. Germline-derived CDR1 and CDR2 are SGHTA and FQGTGA. CDR3 region: CASSPRGGITDTQYF. The CDR3 DNA follows: TGTGCCAGCAGCCCACGGGGGGGCATAACAGATACGCAGTATTTT.

The J gene is TRBJ2-1, the V gene TRBV19; TRBD2 agrees at 10 bases. Unmatched junction bases numbered 10, after V lost 1 base and J lost 7 bases. In germline, CDR1 is LNHDA, CDR2 SQIVND (reference sequence). The CDR3 is made up of 17 amino acids. The CDR3 loop reads CASSIVSSGGSVNEQFF. As DNA, the CDR3 is TGTGCCAGTAGTATAGTGAGTAGCGGGGGGTCAGTAAATGAGCAGTTCTTC.

This CDR3 is CASSESAKVAGQETQYF. CDR3 coding DNA: TGCGCCAGCAGTGAGTCTGCAAAGGTAGCGGGGCAAGAGACCCAGTACTTC. The chain has TRBV10-2 and TRBJ2-5; 8 nucleotides align to TRBD2. The ends lost 0 bases at V and 2 bases at J; junction bases unmatched: 8. CDR3 length equals 17 residues. Germline CDR1 and CDR2: WSHSY and SAAADI.

The chain uses TRBV9 and TRBJ2-1; no firm D call. The CDR3 is 16 residues long. CDR1 SGDLS and CDR2 YYNGEE come from the germline V gene. V lost 2 bases and J 0 bases, leaving 12 bases between the germline ends. As DNA, the CDR3 is TGTGCCAGCAGCGTGGCAGGCAGAAGCTCCTACAATGAGCAGTTCTTC. This codes for CASSVAGRSSYNEQFF.

V gene TRBV18 combines with J gene TRBJ1-3; TRBD1 might be the D (6 bases). Germline loops: CDR1 KGHSH, CDR2 LQKENI. The CDR3 contains 17 residues. The V gene lost 3 bases and the J gene lost 0 bases, with 15 bases spanning the gap. This CDR3 is CASSPRQETGSGNTIYF. For the CDR3, the DNA is TGTGCCAGCTCACCGCGACAGGAAACCGGCTCTGGAAACACCATATATTTT.

J is TRBJ1-2 and V is TRBV19, with D possibly TRBD1 on 5 matching bases. Germline lookup yields CDR1 LNHDA and CDR2 SQIVND (reference sequence). The V end lost 3 bases, the J end lost 2 bases, and 10 bases lay between the germline ends. There are 14 residues in the CDR3. The DNA for the CDR3 is TGTGCCAGTAGTATTCGGGGGGAGAACTATGGCTACACCTTC. Its translation is CASSIRGENYGYTF. Full variable domain (remainder filled in from reference TRBV19 and TRBJ1-2): DGGITQSPKYLFRKEGQNVTLSCEQNLNHDAMYWYRQDPGQGLRLIYYSQIVNDFQKGDIAEGYSVSREKKESFPLTVTSAQKNPTAFYLCASSIRGENYGYTFGSGTRLTVV.

The V and J genes are TRBV2 and TRBJ2-3, with 9 bases that match TRBD1. The CDR3 length is 14 residues. Germline loops: CDR1 SNHLY, CDR2 FYNNEI. V trimming: 7 bases; J trimming: 3 bases; junction bases outside the gene matches: 5. The CDR3 coding sequence is TGTGCCAGCACCAGACAGGGGGATACAGATACGCAGTATTTT. It yields the protein CASTRQGDTDTQYF.

The chain links TRBV11-3 to TRBJ2-2, with D possibly matching TRBD2 (6 bases). The CDR3 is 17 residues long. Germline assignment: CDR1 SGHNT and CDR2 YENEEA. Trimming removed 4 bases from V and 1 base from J, with 16 bases in between. The CDR3 nucleotides are TGTGCCAGCAGCTCAACCGGAGGGCGACTGAACACCGGGGAGCTGTTTTTT. Its translation: CASSSTGGRLNTGELFF.

This sequence joins TRBV6-6 and TRBJ2-5, with 9 nucleotides matching TRBD1. Germline assignment: CDR1 MNHNY and CDR2 SVGAGI (reference sequence). The ends lost 6 bases at V and 4 bases at J; junction bases unmatched: 9. The CDR3 has 15 residues. In nucleotides, the CDR3 is TGTGCCAGCAGCCGCCGGGACAGGGCTGGAGAGACCCAGTACTTC. Translated, it gives CASSRRDRAGETQYF.

The V gene is TRBV3-1 (or the pseudogene TRBV3-2), the J gene TRBJ2-1; 10 bases are a match to TRBD2. V gave up 6 bases and J gave up 4 bases; unmatched junction bases: 12. CDR1 is LGHDT, CDR2 YNNKEL, per germline (reference sequence). The CDR3 totals 17 residues. This CDR3 reads CASSPSELAGRYNEQFF. CDR3 bases: TGTGCCAGCAGTCCATCAGAACTAGCGGGGCGGTACAATGAGCAGTTCTTC.

The chain combines TRBV30 with TRBJ2-5; D call uncertain. Germline CDR1 is GTSNPN and CDR2 is SVGIG (reference sequence). The CDR3 sequence is 12 residues long. V shed 5 bases and J shed 6 bases, with 13 bases lying between them. This CDR3 reads CAWGLPLQTQYF. CDR3 bases: TGTGCCTGGGGCCTCCCTCTCCAGACCCAGTACTTC.

V and J are TRBV7-2 and TRBJ2-3; TRBD2 matches 8 bases. The CDR3 has 15 residues. Per the germline V gene, CDR1 is SGHTA and CDR2 is FQGNSA. The junction had 2 bases not matched to a gene; V was cut back by 0 bases and J by 3 bases. CDR3 loop: CASSLASGATDTQYF. Here the CDR3 DNA reads TGTGCCAGCAGCTTAGCTAGCGGGGCAACAGATACGCAGTATTTT. Variable domain in full (rest from reference TRBV7-2 and TRBJ2-3): GAGVSQSPSNKVTEKGKDVELRCDPISGHTALYWYRQSLGQGLEFLIYFQGNSAPDKSGLPSDRFSAERTGGSVSTLTIQRTQQEDSAVYLCASSLASGATDTQYFGPGTRLTVL.

The V gene is TRBV11-3, the J gene TRBJ2-3, with a possible D match to TRBD1 (5 bases). V lost 5 bases and J 0 bases, leaving 12 bases between the germline ends. This CDR3 contains 15 residues. From germline, CDR1 is SGHNT and CDR2 YENEEA. The DNA of the CDR3 is TGTGCCAGCAGCGGTAGGGGAACTAGCACAGATACGCAGTATTTT. It specifies CASSGRGTSTDTQYF.

This clone was recorded once. The DNA of the CDR3 is TGTGCCAGCAGTTTAAGAGGGGGCTATGGCTACACCTTC. It translates to CASSLRGGYGYTF. This chain connects TRBV28 to TRBJ1-2, with TRBD1 as a possible D gene (6 bases). This CDR3 comprises 13 residues. Trimming stripped 2 bases from V and 4 bases from J, with 8 bases between. Germline CDR1 is MDHEN and CDR2 is SYDVKM.

The chain has TRBV4-3 and TRBJ2-3, with 10 bases that match TRBD1. V lost 0 bases, J lost 4 bases, and 1 base stayed unmatched. CDR1 and CDR2 (germline): LGHNA, YSLEER. CDR3 length equals 15 residues. The CDR3 spells CASSQDGQGADTQYF. DNA for the CDR3: TGCGCCAGCAGCCAAGATGGACAGGGGGCAGATACGCAGTATTTT.

The chain is built from TRBV9 and TRBJ1-1, with D possibly TRBD1 on 6 matching bases. The germline V gene has CDR1 SGDLS and CDR2 YYNGEE. CDR3 size: 17 residues. Between the trimmed V and J ends, which lost 0 bases and 0 bases, there was a span of 15 bases. Here the CDR3 reads CASSVGLGGLMNTEAFF. The DNA of the CDR3 is TGTGCCAGCAGCGTAGGATTGGGGGGGCTGATGAACACTGAAGCTTTCTTT.

This chain joins TRBV7-2 and TRBJ1-5, with D uncertain. CDR1 and CDR2 (germline): SGHTA, FQGNSA. The CDR3 consists of 13 residues. Trimming stripped 2 bases from V and 5 bases from J, with 7 bases between. The CDR3 bases are TGTGCCAGCAGCTTAACCGGGTATCAGCCCCAGCATTTT. Its translation: CASSLTGYQPQHF.

The chain uses TRBV7-9 and TRBJ2-1, with 9 bases fitting TRBD2. The V and J ends lost 1 base and 1 base, in that order; junction bases with no gene match: 2. Germline CDR1 reads SEHNR; CDR2 reads FQNEAQ (reference sequence). The CDR3 spans 16 residues. The CDR3: CASSLGSGGSYNEQFF. CDR3 in DNA: TGTGCCAGCAGCTTAGGTAGCGGGGGATCCTACAATGAGCAGTTCTTC.

The genes are TRBV19 and TRBJ1-1; tentatively, D is TRBD1 (5 bases). This CDR3 spans 14 amino acids. With 9 bases removed from V and 0 bases from J, the gap between germline ends came to 14 bases. Germline V lookup: CDR1 LNHDA, CDR2 SQIVND (reference sequence). CDR3 bases: TGTGCCAGCAGACCTAGGGGTCTGAACACTGAAGCTTTCTTT. Its protein product is CASRPRGLNTEAFF.

This clone was observed once. V gene TRBV19 combines with J gene TRBJ2-7, with a tentative D call TRBD1 (6 bases). This CDR3 contains 13 residues. CDR1 is LNHDA and CDR2 is SQIVND in the germline V gene (reference sequence). The V end lost 5 bases, the J end lost 2 bases, and 10 bases lay between the germline ends. The CDR3 is CASSAGVPYEQYF. In DNA form, the CDR3 reads TGTGCCAGTAGTGCAGGGGTTCCCTACGAGCAGTACTTC.

The rearrangement uses TRBV5-1 and TRBJ2-3; 9 positions agree with TRBD2. The CDR3 contains 15 residues. Germline V gene data show CDR1 as SGHRS and CDR2 as YFSETQ. J lost 2 bases, V lost 3 bases, and 4 bases had no gene match. This CDR3 is CASSSSGGPTDTQYF. Here the CDR3 DNA reads TGCGCCAGCAGCTCCAGCGGGGGGCCCACAGATACGCAGTATTTT. Looking up the rest from reference TRBV5-1 and TRBJ2-3 gives the full variable domain: KAGVTQTPRYLIKTRGQQVTLSCSPISGHRSVSWYQQTPGQGLQFLFEYFSETQRNKGNFPGRFSGRQFSNSRSEMNVSTLELGDSALYLCASSSSGGPTDTQYFGPGTRLTVL.

The chain combines TRBV5-4 with TRBJ1-4; 8 nucleotides align to TRBD1. Germline CDR1 and CDR2: SGHNT and YYREEE (reference sequence). The V segment lost 4 bases and the J segment 7 bases; nucleotides outside the gene matches: 6. The CDR3 totals 14 residues. CDR3 nucleotides: TGTGCCAGCAGCCCGGACAGGGTCGGTGAAAAACTGTTTTTT. Residues: CASSPDRVGEKLFF.

This chain joins TRBV18 and TRBJ2-6, with 8 bases aligning to TRBD1. This CDR3 is built from 18 residues. With V trimmed by 0 bases and J by 0 bases, 4 bases remained unmatched. Germline loops: CDR1 KGHSH, CDR2 LQKENI. DNA for the CDR3: TGTGCCAGCTCACCACCGGCAGGGGGCCCCTCTGGGGCCAACGTCCTGACTTTC. It codes for CASSPPAGGPSGANVLTF.